This T cell receptor beta chain stems from a study of molecular identifiers for immune sequencing clone quantification. This clonotype showed up just a few times. Its antigen is undetermined. A much larger clone is a single base away; this may be a read error. The conserved final phenylalanine or tryptophan is absent from the CDR3, which likely points to a read error. Study outcomes and limitations: Spiked TCR RNA from one Jurkat cell reportedly showed up when mixed among 850,000 to 1,000,000 naive cells.

Trimming cost V 4 bases and J 5 bases, with 8 bases left between them. The CDR3 length is 12 residues. Germline lookup yields CDR1 LNHDA and CDR2 SQIVND (reference sequence). Bulk TCR library preparation followed previously described methods with listed TCR primers. TCRdb passed the PCR reads through MiXCR, listing each CDR3 protein once. The sample includes some 97,000 distinct CDR3 sequences, 20% to 30% of them seen just once. Every naive CD8 library was made from between 20,000 and 1,000,000 sorted cells with 10%, 30% or 50% RNA. Naive CD8 T cells, phenotype CD8+CD4-CCR7+CD45RA+, were sorted. V is TRBV19 and J is TRBJ2-5; D tentatively fits TRBD1 or TRBD2 (5 bases each). Sample: naive CD8+ T cells from blood, with Jurkat cell RNA spiked in. The subset here: FACS-sorted CD8+CD4-CCR7+CD45RA+ naive T cells. This TCR came from a human donor in good health. Some libraries in this study had Jurkat cell RNA spiked in. The CDR3 DNA follows: TGTGCCAGTAGTACAGGGAGTGAGACCCAGTACCTC. It encodes CASSTGSETQYL.